This T cell receptor (beta chain) is from a study of identical twins' blood T cells. A remark on this clonotype: Its specificity is unknown.

Study conclusions and caveats: Even for out-of-frame TCRbeta, twins reportedly shared V gene usage much more than unrelated donors.

CDR3 length equals 14 residues. CDR1 is SGHRS, CDR2 YFSETQ, per germline. V lost 4 bases and J 0 bases, leaving 10 bases between the germline ends. TCRdb passed the 5' RACE reads through MiXCR, listing each CDR3 protein once. There are around 380,000 distinct CDR3 sequences in the sample; around 30% occur only once, and about 6% lies in the top ten. The TCR comes from a woman aged 18-55 years in good health. Sample: PBMCs. The V gene is TRBV5-1, the J gene TRBJ1-1, with a weak D call TRBD1 (6 bases). The CDR3 sequence: CASSTGSLNTEAFF. CDR3 in DNA: TGCGCCAGCAGCACAGGGTCGCTGAACACTGAAGCTTTCTTT. Based on the CDR3 plus reference TRBV5-1 and TRBJ1-1, the full variable domain is KAGVTQTPRYLIKTRGQQVTLSCSPISGHRSVSWYQQTPGQGLQFLFEYFSETQRNKGNFPGRFSGRQFSNSRSEMNVSTLELGDSALYLCASSTGSLNTEAFFGQGTRLTVV.